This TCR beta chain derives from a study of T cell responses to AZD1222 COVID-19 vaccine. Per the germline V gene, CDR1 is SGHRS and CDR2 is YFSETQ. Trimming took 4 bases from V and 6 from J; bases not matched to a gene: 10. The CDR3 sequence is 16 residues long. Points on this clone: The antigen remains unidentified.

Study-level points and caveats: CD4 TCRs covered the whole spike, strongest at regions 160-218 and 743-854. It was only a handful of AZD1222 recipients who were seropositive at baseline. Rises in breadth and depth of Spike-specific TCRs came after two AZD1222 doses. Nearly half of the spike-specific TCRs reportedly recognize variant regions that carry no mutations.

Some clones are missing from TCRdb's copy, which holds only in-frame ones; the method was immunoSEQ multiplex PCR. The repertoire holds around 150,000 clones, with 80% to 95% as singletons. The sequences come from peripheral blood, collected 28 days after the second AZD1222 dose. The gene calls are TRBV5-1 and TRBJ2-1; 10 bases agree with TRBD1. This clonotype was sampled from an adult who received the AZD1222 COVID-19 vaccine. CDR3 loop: CASSTQPGTGANEQFF. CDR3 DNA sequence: TGCGCCAGCAGCACACAACCCGGGACAGGGGCCAATGAGCAGTTCTTC.